This entry describes one T cell receptor (beta chain). Its binding antigen is unknown. Per-base qualities were not stored, and no clone one base away is much larger. The entry originates in a study of shared clonotypes between healthy human individuals (dated by TCRdb to 2018 to 2021). Concerning the study at large: Three men and two women, aged 18 to 49 years, made up the cohort. Per donor, three plates each were used for CD4 naive and CD4 memory, two for CD8 naive, and one for CD8 memory. To estimate repertoire size and how much clonotypes are shared between individuals, the study performed deep sequencing of blood TCR repertoires from roughly five healthy adults. Libraries were prepared and TCR repertoires were sequenced by different laboratories using diverse techniques, in order to increase sequencing depth and limit assay-specific biases. Each donor's leukapheresis produced roughly between roughly 0.94 and 9.5 billion PBMCs. What the research found in general, with its limitations: Sampling was restricted to blood, and TCR repertoires in tissue are likely to differ from TCR repertoires in blood. Larger estimated clonotype richness was generally found for naive subsets than for memory subsets. Pairwise subsampling indicated that sequencing depth was expected to affect the degree of clonotype sharing among donors. The small number of donors limited the genetic and exposure-history diversity represented. Clonotypes shared by all four sorted-subset donors showed higher generation probabilities than non-shared clonotypes. Rarefaction of sorted-subset datasets indicated incomplete sequencing despite the large sequencing depth. Sharing across a few donors was observed for about 5% of naive CD4, over 3% of naive CD8, 2% to 2.5% of memory CD4, and around 0.42% of memory CD8 clonotypes.

CD8 naive samples consisted of CD45RO-negative cells that were positively selected for CCR7, yielding a CD45RA+CCR7+ population without TemRA cells. Healthy HIV-negative adults with no recently reported acute infections or vaccinations were included as donors. Only Caucasian adults living in Nashville, Tennessee, USA were represented among the donors. Blood was obtained by leukapheresis, after which PBMCs were separated by Ficoll-Histopaque density gradient centrifugation and cryopreserved in liquid nitrogen vapor phase. Purity and quantity of every magnetically sorted T cell population were checked by analytical flow cytometry. Each sorted fraction had its genomic DNA isolated and then quantified by UV absorbance on a Nanodrop 2000c. The CDR3, cysteine through phenylalanine, is 14 amino acids long. The only DNA kept is the CDR3, 42 bases in frame from the first base. Via the germline V gene, CDR1 is SQVTM and CDR2 ANQGSEA. V loses 3 bases at its end and J loses 2 bases; junction bases beyond the gene matches: 4.

TCR CDR3 regions were amplified from genomic DNA by multiplex PCR using the deep immunoSEQ assay. Extracted genomic DNA from each cell subset was spread evenly across all wells of several immunoSEQ 96-well plates, with each plate serving as a replicate. For sorted subsets, about 200 ng genomic DNA, equal to about 30,000 T cell genomes, was loaded into each replicate PCR. Purified libraries were quantified with a Qubit 3.0 fluorometer, sized on a Bioanalyzer 2100, and re-quantified with the KAPA Library Quantification kit. Every immunoSEQ 96-well plate was sequenced on a separate single-read 150-cycle Illumina NextSeq 550 flow cell. From the authors' description of their analysis: Because only junctional sequences without quality scores were contained in the immunoSEQ output, filtering matching that applied to full-length reads could not be performed. To assign V/J genes and CDR3, sequences were annotated against IMGT germline references using PyIR, a Python wrapper for IgBLAST v1.9. Any read was removed if the V/J assignment was weak (E-value above 1e-6), the CDR3 was missing, or the read contained stop codons, out-of-frame junctions, or ambiguous translated residues. V3J clonotypes were defined by identical inferred V gene, J gene, and CDR3 amino acid sequence. To compute the percentage overlap between repertoires, the number of shared unique clonotypes was divided by the size of the smaller repertoire. Three approaches were used to assess repertoire richness: RTK rarefaction, the Chao1 estimator, and Recon v2.1 estimates of unobserved clonotypes. Generation probabilities for all TCRbeta clonotypes obtained by the gDNA method from a handful of donors were computed using OLGA. TCRdb obtained this table from immuneACCESS and retained in-frame rearrangements with V and J assigned. These tables miss some clones; where compared with another copy, unresolved V genes account for less than half of the shortfall, and the remainder is unexplained. From that table come the V and J calls and clone size; the DNA was used to work out D and trimming. The table for this sample lists around 640,000 clones; roughly 95% of them were counted only once. About 0.11% of the sample comes from the top ten.

The sequence derives from a woman in her thirties in good health. The sample comprised naive CD8+ T cells sorted from blood. The cell subset or site label on this specimen signifies: CD45RA+CCR7+. The sequence joins TRBV29-1 to TRBJ2-5, and 9 junctional nucleotides match TRBD2. In nucleotides, the sequence is TGCAGCGTTGATAGCGGGAGCTTTCAAGAGACCCAGTACTTC. Protein translation: CSVDSGSFQETQYF.